Following are 17 T cell receptor beta chains from one sample sequenced in a study of cytomegalovirus exposure and HLA in healthy donors. PCR employed 60 Vbeta and 13 Jbeta primers. Assay used: immunoSEQ multiplex PCR; TCRdb lists only in-frame clones, some missing. Of about 94,000 clones listed, less than 80% were seen once; the top ten hold around 22%. The sample taken for sequencing was PBMCs. The receptor set was obtained from a man aged 30 to 45 in good health and CMV-seropositive.

The chain has TRBV5-4 and TRBJ1-1; the match to TRBD1 covers 7 bases. V shed 6 bases and J 0 bases; nucleotides not matched to a gene: 8. Germline CDR1 SGHNT, CDR2 YYREEE (reference sequence). CDR3 length: 15 residues. The CDR3 coding sequence is TGTGCCAGCACAGAGACAGGGAACATGAACACTGAAGCTTTCTTT. Its protein product is CASTETGNMNTEAFF.

This chain links TRBV18 with TRBJ1-1; D remains unclear. Germline V gene sequence: CDR1 KGHSH, CDR2 LQKENI. V was trimmed by 0 bases and J by 8 bases, leaving 10 bases between them. The CDR3 extends over 13 amino acids. CDR3 residues: CASSPPSRQEAFF. The CDR3 DNA reads TGTGCCAGCTCACCACCGTCCAGGCAGGAAGCTTTCTTT.

The chain recombines TRBV25-1 with TRBJ1-1; D unresolved. The CDR3 covers 12 residues. Trimming shortened V by 1 base and J by 7 bases, and 7 bases separated the two germline ends. The germline V gene has CDR1 MGHDK and CDR2 SYGVNS. The CDR3, as DNA: TGTGCCAGCAGTGAATTCGGAGGTGAAGCTTTCTTT. Amino acids: CASSEFGGEAFF.

This CDR3 is CASRPGLFTGELFF. The CDR3 nucleotides read TGTGCCAGCCGCCCGGGACTGTTCACCGGGGAGCTGTTTTTT. The gene calls are TRBV6-5 and TRBJ2-2, with D tentatively TRBD2 (6 bases). Germline V gene sequence: CDR1 MNHEY, CDR2 SVGAGI. The V end lost 8 bases, the J end lost 4 bases, and 14 bases lay between the germline ends. This CDR3 has 14 amino acids.

This sequence joins TRBV7-9 and TRBJ2-4, with D possibly matching TRBD2 (5 bases). The germline gives CDR1 SEHNR, CDR2 FQNEAQ (reference sequence). Trimming pared 5 bases from V and 0 bases from J, leaving 11 bases between. This CDR3 is built from 15 residues. The CDR3 loop is CASSGETLAKNIQYF. The CDR3, as DNA: TGTGCCAGCAGCGGGGAGACATTAGCCAAAAACATTCAGTACTTC.

This clone was counted a single time. V and J are TRBV6-5 and TRBJ2-7, with 7 bases that match TRBD1. Germline CDR1 reads MNHEY; CDR2 reads SVGAGI. The V segment lost 1 base and the J segment 3 bases; nucleotides outside the gene matches: 6. The length of the CDR3 is 15 residues. The CDR3 spells CASSYYTGEGYEQYF. CDR3 sequence (DNA): TGTGCCAGCAGTTACTACACAGGGGAAGGCTACGAGCAGTACTTC.

The chain joins TRBV4-3 to TRBJ2-7, with D possibly matching TRBD2 (7 bases). This CDR3 contains 15 residues. V lost 1 base to trimming and J lost 2 bases, with 12 bases between them. The germline V gene has CDR1 LGHNA and CDR2 YSLEER. The CDR3 sequence: CASSQGRGGTYEQYF. Written as DNA, the CDR3 is TGCGCCAGCAGCCAAGGGAGGGGGGGGACCTACGAGCAGTACTTC.

V is TRBV5-4 and J is TRBJ2-5; maybe TRBD2 (6 bases). The CDR3 length is 17 residues. V was cut by 6 bases and J by 0 bases, with 21 bases left in between. CDR1 is SGHNT, CDR2 YYREEE, per germline (reference sequence). In DNA, the CDR3 is TGTGCCAGCACCAAGGGACTTCCGGGCCCCCACCAAGAGACCCAGTACTTC. The encoded protein is CASTKGLPGPHQETQYF.

The chain is built from TRBV9 and TRBJ2-7; D not certain. V shed 0 bases and J shed 4 bases, with 11 bases lying between them. CDR1 is SGDLS, CDR2 YYNGEE, per germline. CDR3 size: 14 residues. This chain's CDR3 is CASSVDYGVYEQYF. The DNA for the CDR3 is TGTGCCAGCAGCGTAGATTACGGTGTGTACGAGCAGTACTTC.

In this sample, this clone turned up once. V is TRBV27 and J is TRBJ2-1; 9 bases match TRBD2. Losses at the gene ends were 5 bases for V and 9 bases for J; bases not matched to a gene: 11. This CDR3 has 15 residues. The germline CDR1 and CDR2 sequences are MNHEY and SMNVEV (reference sequence). CDR3 sequence reads: CASSPRVAGDTEQFF. CDR3 DNA sequence: TGTGCCAGCAGTCCCCGGGTAGCGGGAGATACTGAGCAGTTCTTC.

This clone was observed a handful of times. J is TRBJ1-1 and V is TRBV4-3, with 7 positions matching TRBD1. Looked up from germline, CDR1 is LGHNA and CDR2 is YSLEER. Trimming took 4 bases from V and 1 from J; bases not matched to a gene: 3. The CDR3 contains 14 residues. The CDR3 here is CASSLDRANTEAFF. The CDR3 coding sequence is TGCGCCAGCAGCCTAGACAGGGCGAACACTGAAGCTTTCTTT.

This clone has only a few counts. The chain recombines TRBV7-2 with TRBJ2-1, with D maybe TRBD1 (5 bases). This CDR3 is built from 11 residues. V gave up 4 bases and J gave up 9 bases, with 7 bases separating them. Per germline, CDR1 SGHTA and CDR2 FQGNSA. CDR3 DNA: TGTGCCAGCAGCTACCAGGGTGAGCAGTTCTTC. This encodes CASSYQGEQFF.

This chain joins TRBV30 and TRBJ1-1; no clear D. CDR1 is GTSNPN and CDR2 is SVGIG in the germline V gene (reference sequence). Trimming shortened V by 3 bases and J by 1 base, and 12 bases separated the two germline ends. The CDR3 runs to 14 residues. This chain's CDR3 is CAWSRSSRNTEAFF. The CDR3 region has the DNA TGTGCCTGGAGCCGATCCTCGAGGAACACTGAAGCTTTCTTT.

V usage is TRBV6-1 and J usage is TRBJ1-2; 8 positions match TRBD1. Trimming at V came to 6 bases and at J to 8 bases, leaving 14 bases not matched to a gene. CDR3 length: 15 residues. Germline V gives CDR1 MNHNS, CDR2 SASEGT. In DNA form, the CDR3 reads TGTGCCAGCAGCCCTGAGTTTGGACAGGGAGAGGGCTACACCTTC. Encoded protein: CASSPEFGQGEGYTF.

The chain links TRBV2 to TRBJ2-7, with D perhaps matching TRBD2 (6 bases). The germline CDR1 and CDR2 sequences are SNHLY and FYNNEI. V lost 4 bases and J 5 bases, leaving 15 bases between the germline ends. The CDR3 totals 14 residues. The CDR3 coding sequence is TGTGCCAGCAGTGTTTTCGGGAGCTGGGACGAGCAGTACTTC. Its protein product is CASSVFGSWDEQYF.

The chain combines TRBV28 with TRBJ1-3; possibly TRBD1 for D (6 bases). The germline V gene encodes CDR1 MDHEN and CDR2 SYDVKM. The CDR3 runs to 13 residues. The V end lost 10 bases, the J end lost 4 bases, and 14 bases lay between the germline ends. In nucleotides, the CDR3 is TGTGCCACCCACAGGGCCCCAGGAAACACCATATATTTT. Encoded protein: CATHRAPGNTIYF.

V gene TRBV29-1 combines with J gene TRBJ1-2; TRBD1 matches 8 bases. Germline loops: CDR1 SQVTM, CDR2 ANQGSEA. After removal of 4 bases from V and 4 bases from J, the junction contained 2 bases not matched to a gene. The CDR3 totals 12 residues. CDR3 sequence (DNA): TGCAGCGTTGGGACAGGGACCTATGGCTACACCTTC. It yields the protein CSVGTGTYGYTF. The entire variable domain, with the rest obtained from reference TRBV29-1 and TRBJ1-2, is as follows: SAVISQKPSRDICQRGTSLTIQCQVDSQVTMMFWYRQQPGQSLTLIATANQGSEATYESGFVIDKFPISRPNLTFSTLTVSNMSPEDSSIYLCSVGTGTYGYTFGSGTRLTVV.